This T cell receptor beta chain was recovered during a study of T cells after yellow fever vaccination. Study results and limitations: Across the CD4 and CD8 compartments, a small share of clonotypes was present in both. Sorted repertoires could include abundant contaminating clonotypes from bulk cells. A weaker but faster secondary response was observed, peaking on day 5 versus 15.

5'RACE template switching produced TCR cDNA carrying a universal primer site and UMIs. TCRdb passed the 5' RACE reads through MiXCR, listing each CDR3 protein once. The repertoire consists of approximately 510,000 distinct CDR3 sequences, with about a fifth occurring once and the leading ten covering about a sixth. The CDR3 consists of 14 residues. V dropped 5 bases and J dropped 4 bases, with 15 bases sitting between them. In the case of this clonotype: Its matching antigen is unknown.

This TCR derives from a man between 18 and 29 years old who received the YFV17D yellow fever vaccine. Sample: PBMCs, taken roughly 20 days after the first yellow fever vaccination. The chain joins TRBV12-3 or TRBV12-4 to TRBJ2-7; the D gene is possibly TRBD2 (6 bases). This CDR3 is CASSPTGGIYEQYF. CDR3 sequence (DNA): TGTGCCAGCAGTCCCACAGGAGGGATTTACGAGCAGTACTTC.